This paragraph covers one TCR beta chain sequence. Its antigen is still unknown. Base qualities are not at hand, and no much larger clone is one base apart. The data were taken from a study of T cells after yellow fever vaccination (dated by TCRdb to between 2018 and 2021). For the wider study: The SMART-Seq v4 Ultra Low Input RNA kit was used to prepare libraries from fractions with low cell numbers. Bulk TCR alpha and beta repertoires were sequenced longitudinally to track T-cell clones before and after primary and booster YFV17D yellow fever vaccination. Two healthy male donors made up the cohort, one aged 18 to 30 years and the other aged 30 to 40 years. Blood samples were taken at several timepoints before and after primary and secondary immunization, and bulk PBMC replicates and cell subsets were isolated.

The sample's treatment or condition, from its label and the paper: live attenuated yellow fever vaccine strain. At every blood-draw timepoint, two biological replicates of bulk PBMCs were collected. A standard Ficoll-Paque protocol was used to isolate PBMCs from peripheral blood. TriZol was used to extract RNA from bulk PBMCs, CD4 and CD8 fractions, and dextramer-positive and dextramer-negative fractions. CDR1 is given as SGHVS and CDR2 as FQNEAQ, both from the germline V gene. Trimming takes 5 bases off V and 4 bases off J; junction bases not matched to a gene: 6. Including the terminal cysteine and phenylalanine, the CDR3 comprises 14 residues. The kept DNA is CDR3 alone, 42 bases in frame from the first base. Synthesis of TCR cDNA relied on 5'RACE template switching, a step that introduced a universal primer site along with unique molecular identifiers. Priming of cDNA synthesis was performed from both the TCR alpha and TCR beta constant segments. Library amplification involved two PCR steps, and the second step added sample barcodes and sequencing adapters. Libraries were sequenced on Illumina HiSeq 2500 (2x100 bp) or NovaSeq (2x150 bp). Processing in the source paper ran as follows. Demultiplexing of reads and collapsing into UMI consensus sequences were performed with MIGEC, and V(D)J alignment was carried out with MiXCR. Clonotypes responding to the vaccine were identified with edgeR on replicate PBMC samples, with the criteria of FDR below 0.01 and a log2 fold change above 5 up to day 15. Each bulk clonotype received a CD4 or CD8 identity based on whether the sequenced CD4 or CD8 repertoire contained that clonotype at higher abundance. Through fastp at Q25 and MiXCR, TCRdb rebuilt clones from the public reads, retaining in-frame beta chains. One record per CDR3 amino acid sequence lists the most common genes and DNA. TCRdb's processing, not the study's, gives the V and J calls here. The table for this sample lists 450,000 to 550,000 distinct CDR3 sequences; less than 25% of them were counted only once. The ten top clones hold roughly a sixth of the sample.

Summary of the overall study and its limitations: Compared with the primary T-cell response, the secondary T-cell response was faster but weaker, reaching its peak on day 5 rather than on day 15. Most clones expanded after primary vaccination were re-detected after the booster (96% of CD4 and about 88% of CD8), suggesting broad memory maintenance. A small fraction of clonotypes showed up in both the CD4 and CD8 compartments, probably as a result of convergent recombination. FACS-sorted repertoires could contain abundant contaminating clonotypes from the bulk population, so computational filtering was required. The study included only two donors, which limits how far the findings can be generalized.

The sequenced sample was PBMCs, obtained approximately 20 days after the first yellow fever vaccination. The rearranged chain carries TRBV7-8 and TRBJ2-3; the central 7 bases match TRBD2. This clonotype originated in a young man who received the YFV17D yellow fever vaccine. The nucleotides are TGTGCCAGCAGCCATGGCGGGGGACCAGATACGCAGTATTTT. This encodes CASSHGGGPDTQYF.